A single sample gave rise to the 24 T cell receptor beta chains below, sequenced in a study of control samples from healthy donors and cancer patients. Using immunoSEQ multiplex PCR, the repertoire was profiled, and TCRdb retains in-frame clones only, with some absent. Of roughly 80,000 clones listed, nearly 90% are singletons. Sequences were obtained from blood. The origin of the receptors is a woman in her 50s in good health.

The chain couples TRBV6-5 to TRBJ1-6; the D gene is possibly TRBD1 (5 bases). The V gene lost 0 bases and the J gene lost 9 bases, with 15 bases spanning the gap. The CDR3 contains 16 residues. Looked up from germline, CDR1 is MNHEY and CDR2 is SVGAGI. CDR3: CASSYSFQGTGSPLHF. CDR3 coding DNA: TGTGCCAGCAGTTACTCGTTTCAAGGGACGGGTTCACCCCTCCACTTT.

Here the CDR3 reads CASSYSNGGANEQFF. CDR3 in DNA: TGTGCCAGCAGTTACTCGAACGGGGGGGCCAATGAGCAGTTCTTC. This chain joins TRBV6-6 and TRBJ2-1; 8 bases align to TRBD2. V gave up 0 bases and J gave up 6 bases; unmatched junction bases: 4. CDR3 length equals 15 residues. Germline values: CDR1 MNHNY, CDR2 SVGAGI (reference sequence).

The rearrangement uses TRBV7-2 and TRBJ2-1; 9 nucleotides match TRBD2. Trimming took 4 bases from V and 4 from J; bases not matched to a gene: 11. The length of the CDR3 is 17 residues. Germline V CDR1 and CDR2: SGHTA, FQGNSA. Here the CDR3 DNA reads TGTGCCAGCAGCTCCCCCGGGGCGCGGGGGGGATACAATGAGCAGTTCTTC. Its translation: CASSSPGARGGYNEQFF.

The chain is built from TRBV9 and TRBJ2-3, with 10 bases matching TRBD2. CDR1 is SGDLS and CDR2 is YYNGEE in the germline V gene. The trim removed 3 bases at V and 3 bases at J, leaving 7 bases unmatched. This CDR3 has 16 residues. CDR3 nucleotides: TGTGCCAGCAGCGCCTTAGCGGGGGGTTGGACAGATACGCAGTATTTT. This sequence encodes CASSALAGGWTDTQYF.

This rearrangement joins TRBV7-6 to TRBJ1-3; TRBD1 is a possible D gene (5 bases). V was cut by 5 bases and J by 6 bases, with 20 bases left in between. Germline V gene lookup returns CDR1 SGHVS and CDR2 FNYEAQ. The CDR3 is made up of 16 amino acids. Here the CDR3 DNA reads TGTGCCAGCAGCCCCCGGCGGGGGGACGGTAAAAACACCATATATTTT. This translates into CASSPRRGDGKNTIYF. The full variable domain, completed using reference TRBV7-6 and TRBJ1-3, is GAGVSQSPRYKVTKRGQDVALRCDPISGHVSLYWYRQALGQGPEFLTYFNYEAQQDKSGLPNDRFSAERPEGSISTLTIQRTEQRDSAMYRCASSPRRGDGKNTIYFGEGSWLTVV.

This clone was observed a few times. The chain couples TRBV19 to TRBJ1-5, with 7 bases that match TRBD1. Per the germline V gene, CDR1 is LNHDA and CDR2 is SQIVND (reference sequence). CDR3 length equals 12 residues. V was clipped by 9 bases and J by 4 bases; unmatched bases: 3. CDR3 coding DNA: TGTGCCAGCAGGGGGGCAAATCAGCCCCAGCATTTT. It codes for CASRGANQPQHF.

The chain is built from TRBV12-3 or TRBV12-4 and TRBJ1-4; D gene unclear. The CDR3 sequence is 11 residues long. V shed 3 bases and J shed 15 bases, with 11 bases lying between them. DNA of the CDR3: TGTGCCAGCAGTTTTGGGAGTAGATTGTTTTTT. As protein: CASSFGSRLFF.

The V gene is TRBV6-5, the J gene TRBJ2-1; D tentatively reads TRBD1 or TRBD2 (5 bases each). The CDR3 consists of 15 residues. V lost 7 bases, J lost 4 bases, and 17 bases lay in between. CDR1 MNHEY and CDR2 SVGAGI come from the germline V gene. The CDR3 DNA reads TGTGCCAGCACAGTTCAGTACGGGGCATACAATGAGCAGTTCTTC. This codes for CASTVQYGAYNEQFF.

This rearrangement joins TRBV6-5 to TRBJ1-2; TRBD1 matches at 10 bases. Per the germline V gene, CDR1 is MNHEY and CDR2 is SVGAGI. This CDR3 contains 13 residues. The V gene end was trimmed by 7 bases and the J gene end by 6 bases; junction bases not matched to a gene: 5. The CDR3 DNA is TGTGCCAGCAAGGGACAGGGGTGGAATGGCTACACCTTC. This translates into CASKGQGWNGYTF.

The chain joins TRBV2 to TRBJ1-4; D remains unclear. Looked up from germline, CDR1 is SNHLY and CDR2 is FYNNEI. V shed 4 bases and J shed 5 bases, with 14 bases lying between them. There are 15 residues in the CDR3. The CDR3 spells CASSVGIGGNEKLFF. The CDR3 DNA reads TGTGCCAGCAGTGTGGGTATCGGTGGGAATGAAAAACTGTTTTTT.

The CDR3 DNA sequence: TGTGCCAGCAGTGCAGCGGGGGCCAATGAGCAGTTCTTC. The encoded protein is CASSAAGANEQFF. This chain links TRBV11-2 with TRBJ2-1; 8 nucleotides align to TRBD2. V lost 6 bases and J lost 6; bases outside the gene matches: 4. The length of the CDR3 is 13 residues. Looked up from germline, CDR1 is SGHAT and CDR2 is FQNNGV.

The chain employs TRBV4-1 and TRBJ2-7, with 9 bases identical to TRBD1. Germline lookup yields CDR1 MGHRA and CDR2 YSYEKL. Unmatched junction bases numbered 4, after V lost 5 bases and J lost 2 bases. The CDR3 sequence is 14 residues long. CDR3 in amino acids: CASSRQGGPYEQYF. The CDR3 coding sequence is TGCGCCAGCAGCAGACAGGGGGGGCCCTACGAGCAGTACTTC.

This chain uses TRBV19 with TRBJ2-2; D is uncertain. This CDR3 contains 12 residues. Germline CDR1 reads LNHDA; CDR2 reads SQIVND (reference sequence). Trimming shortened V by 5 bases and J by 6 bases, and 7 bases separated the two germline ends. The CDR3 nucleotides are TGTGCCAGTAGTCTGGCAGCCGGGGAGCTGTTTTTT. Translated, it gives CASSLAAGELFF.

This sequence joins TRBV30 and TRBJ2-5; D remains ambiguous. This CDR3 comprises 13 residues. The V gene's germline CDR1 is GTSNPN and CDR2 SVGIG (reference sequence). With 0 bases removed from V and 2 bases from J, the gap between germline ends came to 7 bases. CDR3: CAWSVGLQETQYF. The DNA of the CDR3 is TGTGCCTGGAGTGTCGGTCTACAAGAGACCCAGTACTTC.

This clone was detected only a few times. The chain joins TRBV5-1 to TRBJ1-6; no clear D. The CDR3 is 13 amino acids. The germline V gene has CDR1 SGHRS and CDR2 YFSETQ. V lost 4 bases and J 8 bases, leaving 10 bases between the germline ends. CDR3 amino acids: CASSKQRDSPLHF. CDR3 sequence (DNA): TGCGCCAGCAGCAAACAGCGGGATTCACCCCTCCACTTT. The whole variable domain, filled in from reference TRBV5-1 and TRBJ1-6, reads KAGVTQTPRYLIKTRGQQVTLSCSPISGHRSVSWYQQTPGQGLQFLFEYFSETQRNKGNFPGRFSGRQFSNSRSEMNVSTLELGDSALYLCASSKQRDSPLHFGNGTRLTVT.

This chain links TRBV5-1 with TRBJ2-1, with D tentatively TRBD2 (6 bases). V was cut by 4 bases and J by 3 bases, with 14 bases left in between. The CDR3 loop spans 15 amino acids. Germline CDR1 and CDR2: SGHRS and YFSETQ. CDR3 coding DNA: TGCGCCAGCAGCCCCCCACGGGACTTCTACAATGAGCAGTTCTTC. It specifies CASSPPRDFYNEQFF.

The V call is TRBV24-1, the J call TRBJ2-3; D gene unclear. The CDR3 totals 13 residues. The germline gives CDR1 KGHDR, CDR2 SFDVKD. V was pared by 4 bases and J by 2 bases, with 6 bases between. The DNA for the CDR3 is TGTGCCACCAGTGACCCGATCACAGATACGCAGTATTTT. Translating it yields CATSDPITDTQYF.

The J gene is TRBJ2-7, the V gene TRBV2, with TRBD1 as a possible D gene (5 bases). The V gene lost 2 bases and the J gene lost 5 bases, with 16 bases spanning the gap. The V gene's germline CDR1 is SNHLY and CDR2 FYNNEI. CDR3 size: 15 residues. DNA of the CDR3: TGTGCCAGCAGTGAAATGTCAGGGAAGATCGACGAGCAGTACTTC. Protein product: CASSEMSGKIDEQYF.

The chain carries TRBV6-5 and TRBJ1-2; D is perhaps TRBD1 (5 bases). CDR1 and CDR2 (germline): MNHEY, SVGAGI. The length of the CDR3 is 13 residues. Trimming removed 5 bases at V and 6 bases at J, with 13 bases between. The CDR3 spells CASSQKDTHGYTF. The CDR3 region has the DNA TGTGCCAGCAGTCAGAAGGACACTCATGGCTACACCTTC.

V gene TRBV3-1 (or the pseudogene TRBV3-2) combines with J gene TRBJ2-1; TRBD1 aligns across 9 bases. Trimming removed 2 bases from V and 8 bases from J; junction bases left unmatched: 13. Germline assignment: CDR1 LGHDT and CDR2 YNNKEL (reference sequence). The CDR3 consists of 17 residues. The CDR3 DNA is TGTGCCAGCAGCCAATGGGTACTGGGGACAGGGACAGATGAGCAGTTCTTC. This codes for CASSQWVLGTGTDEQFF.

The rearrangement joins TRBV19 to TRBJ1-1; TRBD1 matches 7 bases. From germline, CDR1 is LNHDA and CDR2 SQIVND (reference sequence). Trimming removed 7 bases from V and 8 bases from J; junction bases left unmatched: 7. The CDR3 is 12 amino acids. The CDR3 coding sequence is TGTGCCAGTATGACTACAGGGGCCGAAGCTTTCTTT. This sequence encodes CASMTTGAEAFF.

This clone appeared once. The chain combines TRBV7-9 with TRBJ1-2, with D uncertain. Trimming stripped 5 bases from V and 3 bases from J, with 16 bases between. Germline V gene data show CDR1 as SEHNR and CDR2 as FQNEAQ (reference sequence). This CDR3 contains 15 residues. Written as DNA, the CDR3 is TGTGCCAGCAGCACCTTCTCCAGGCGGTACTATGGCTACACCTTC. Its translation is CASSTFSRRYYGYTF.

The V call is TRBV7-9, the J call TRBJ2-5; no definite D call. CDR1 is SEHNR and CDR2 is FQNEAQ in the germline V gene (reference sequence). The CDR3 extends over 14 amino acids. Trimming removed 3 bases at V and 7 bases at J, with 15 bases between. DNA of the CDR3: TGTGCCAGCAGCTTCTTGGCAACCGGCGGGACCCAGTACTTC. Translation: CASSFLATGGTQYF.

This chain uses TRBV2 with TRBJ1-5; no firm D call. Germline assignment: CDR1 SNHLY and CDR2 FYNNEI. Trimming cost V 3 bases and J 7 bases, with 10 bases left between them. The CDR3 runs 13 residues. The CDR3 is CASSEQLEQPQHF. The CDR3 nucleotides are TGTGCCAGCAGTGAGCAACTAGAACAGCCCCAGCATTTT.